This TCR beta chain was recorded in a study of cytomegalovirus exposure and HLA in healthy donors. Broader study findings: TRBV6-2, TRBV6-3 and some other V segments were excluded as indistinguishable. Reported findings show TCR beta sequences accurately forecast HLA-A and HLA-B alleles in most subjects.

This clone has a handful of counts. Its antigen is currently unknown. Use of 60 Vbeta and 13 Jbeta primers characterized the PCR. Only in-frame clones appear in the TCRdb table, and some are missing; sequencing was by immunoSEQ multiplex PCR. This table holds 90,000 to 100,000 clones, over 50% found once. Germline CDR1 reads SGHTA; CDR2 reads FQGNSA. The V end was cut by 2 bases, the J end by 1 base, with 11 bases between. The CDR3 length is 16 residues. The genes are TRBV7-2 and TRBJ2-2; unclear D gene. This receptor was obtained from a man aged 30-40 years in good health and CMV-seronegative. The sequenced sample was PBMCs. CDR3 amino acids: CASSLIASQNTGELFF. The CDR3 DNA reads as TGTGCCAGCAGCTTAATTGCCAGTCAGAACACCGGGGAGCTGTTTTTT.